The T cell receptor (beta chain) described here comes from a study of Ad26.COV2.S vaccination and SARS-CoV-2 variants. Germline assignment: CDR1 GTSNPN and CDR2 SVGIG (reference sequence). This CDR3 is 15 amino acids long. Trimming shortened V by 1 base and J by 1 base, and 8 bases separated the two germline ends. The method was immunoSEQ multiplex PCR; TCRdb's version includes in-frame clones alone and lacks a portion of them. The sample consists of some 450,000 clones, 90% of them appearing once. Indicated treatment: 15 to 20 received Ad26.COV2.S at low or high dose, single or two shots; several received placebo; per-sample allocation not given. At day 63 after the first vaccine or placebo injection, samples were drawn.

The sequence was obtained from a person between 18 and 60 years old who received the Ad26.COV2.S COVID-19 vaccine or a placebo. This chain joins TRBV30 and TRBJ2-6, with D hard to call. The sequences come from peripheral blood, collected in a trial of Ad26.COV2.S vaccine versus placebo. The CDR3 DNA is TGTGCCTGGAGTGACTGGGGATCTGGGGCCAACGTCCTGACTTTC. Protein sequence: CAWSDWGSGANVLTF.